The rows below give T cell receptor beta chains drawn from one sample of a study of T cell repertoires in cytomegalovirus infection. Their antigens remain unidentified. TCRdb passed the reads through MiXCR, listing each CDR3 protein once. The sample lists around 78,000 distinct CDR3 sequences; around 37% were seen once. The material was CD8+ T cells from cultured PBMCs, obtained from culture after CMV antigen stimulation. These receptors came from a human donor in good health (CMV status not recorded). Some clones in this sample may be carry-over from other donors' samples. CDR3s include the opening cysteine and the closing phenylalanine or tryptophan. For some rows the clone size is stated as once, few or many, or as a class when expanded; others skip it.

clone_size j_call v_call cdr3_aa
few TRBJ1-1 TRBV5-1 CASSLEPGQGTSNTEAFF
NA TRBJ2-7 TRBV5-6 CASSLAGFGGYEQYF
few TRBJ1-1 TRBV29-1 CSVQTVGTEAFF
NA TRBJ1-5 TRBV28 CASSFTGNQPQHF
few TRBJ1-2 TRBV4-1 CASSPPGQSYGYTF
NA TRBJ2-7 TRBV28 CASRSRDLGLEQYF
NA TRBJ2-4 TRBV2 CASSPRLAGGQGNF
NA TRBJ1-5 TRBV7-9 CASSPGTGDQPQHF
NA TRBJ2-5 TRBV27 CASSSGLWETKYF
NA TRBJ2-3 TRBV28 CASSFPQDTQYF
NA TRBJ2-1 TRBV12-3/TRBV12-4 CASSLDWTGQPTEEKFF
NA TRBJ1-1 TRBV6-1 CASSPPPFKMNTEAFF
few TRBJ1-2 TRBV12-3/TRBV12-4 CASSDPGQGDYYTF
few TRBJ2-3 TRBV7-8 CASTNGTSWNTQYF
NA TRBJ2-3 TRBV2 CATTGLAGEPDTQYF
once TRBJ1-1 TRBV29-1 CSVGGTAEAFF
NA TRBJ1-1 TRBV27 CASSLATGGSDTEAFF
NA TRBJ2-1 TRBV12-3/TRBV12-4 CASKGRQGAYNEQFF
few TRBJ2-5 TRBV12-5 CASGWGGLHRETQYF
NA TRBJ2-7 TRBV27 CASSLARSSYEQYF
few TRBJ1-2 TRBV11-2 CASSPRSNYGYTF
many TRBJ2-3 TRBV7-2 CASSPWTSGGATNTQYF
NA TRBJ1-5 TRBV27 CASSSRPLGNQPQHF
NA TRBJ1-1 TRBV11-2 CASSTGTNTEAFF
NA TRBJ1-6 TRBV12-3/TRBV12-4 CASSLVGQGGVVYSPLHF
few TRBJ2-7 TRBV7-6 CASSLGASLYLSYEQYF